This passage covers 8 T cell receptor beta chains from one sample sequenced in a study of shared clonotypes between healthy human individuals (dated by TCRdb to the early 2020s). Libraries were made using the immunoSEQ multiplex PCR assay. Sourced from immuneACCESS, this table was stored by TCRdb with only in-frame sequences that have V and J called. A share of the clones is absent; for the studies checked, an unresolved V gene accounts for under half, and the remainder has no known explanation. The sample table shows roughly 2.4 million clones, and 95% are seen once. The ten largest make up roughly 0.13% of the sample. The sequenced sample consisted of naive CD4+ T cells sorted from blood. According to the study, the label for this sample's cell subset or site signals: CD45RA+ positively selected. These receptors were collected from a man younger than 30 in good health.

The V gene is TRBV6-5, the J gene TRBJ1-2; D possibly corresponds to TRBD1 (6 bases). This CDR3 spans 15 amino acids. In germline, CDR1 is MNHEY, CDR2 SVGAGI. The V gene lost 0 bases and the J gene lost 4 bases, with 12 bases spanning the gap. The CDR3 loop reads CASSYSDSAVYGYTF. As DNA, the CDR3 is TGTGCCAGCAGTTACTCGGACAGTGCTGTCTATGGCTACACCTTC.

V usage is TRBV6-5 and J usage is TRBJ2-5; 7 bases align to TRBD2. This CDR3 has 13 amino acids. The V and J ends lost 8 bases and 4 bases, in that order; junction bases with no gene match: 7. Germline lookup yields CDR1 MNHEY and CDR2 SVGAGI. CDR3 in DNA: TGTGCCAGCTCGGGGGGACTTGGAGAGACCCAGTACTTC. It yields the protein CASSGGLGETQYF.

The J gene is TRBJ1-1, the V gene TRBV30; D unresolved. Trimming shortened V by 2 bases and J by 5 bases, and 12 bases separated the two germline ends. The CDR3 spans 13 residues. The germline V gene encodes CDR1 GTSNPN and CDR2 SVGIG (reference sequence). The CDR3 coding sequence is TGTGCCTGGAGTTTCAAGTCGGGGACTGAAGCTTTCTTT. Protein sequence: CAWSFKSGTEAFF.

This chain connects TRBV10-3 to TRBJ2-1; 10 nucleotides match TRBD2. J lost 6 bases, V lost 2 bases, and 10 bases had no gene match. CDR1 and CDR2 (germline): ENHRY, SYGVKD. This CDR3 has 17 amino acids. The CDR3 region is CAISEGASGGLFNEQFF. CDR3 nucleotide sequence: TGTGCCATCAGTGAGGGGGCTAGCGGGGGCCTATTCAATGAGCAGTTCTTC.

The chain uses TRBV5-4 and TRBJ1-6, with TRBD1 as a possible D gene (6 bases). The germline CDR1 and CDR2 sequences are SGHNT and YYREEE (reference sequence). This CDR3 has 15 residues. Deletions cut 10 bases from V and 6 bases from J, with 20 bases between. Here the CDR3 DNA reads TGTGCCGCCAGGGCAGGGGCCTCACCTAATTCACCCCTCCACTTT. It encodes CAARAGASPNSPLHF.

The rearrangement uses TRBV11-3 and TRBJ2-5; possible D gene TRBD2, 5 bases. This CDR3 has 13 amino acids. V was clipped by 5 bases and J by 2 bases, with 9 bases between them. Germline CDR1 SGHNT, CDR2 YENEEA. The DNA of the CDR3 is TGTGCCAGCAGCCCATCGGGGCAAGAGACCCAGTACTTC. Amino acid sequence: CASSPSGQETQYF.

This chain links TRBV11-2 with TRBJ1-3; possible D gene TRBD1, 5 bases. V lost 4 bases, J lost 5 bases, and 12 bases lay in between. This CDR3 has 14 residues. From germline, CDR1 is SGHAT and CDR2 FQNNGV. The CDR3: CASSSQGFRNTIYF. DNA of the CDR3: TGTGCCAGCAGCTCCCAGGGATTCAGAAACACCATATATTTT.

This clone was seen a single time. The J gene is TRBJ2-1, the V gene TRBV2; TRBD1 matches at 7 bases. J lost 9 bases, V lost 2 bases, and 13 bases had no gene match. This CDR3 contains 16 residues. CDR1 and CDR2 (germline): SNHLY, FYNNEI. The CDR3, as DNA: TGTGCCAGCAGTGAATTCGACAGGGCTCCCCAAGTTGAGCAGTTCTTC. Protein product: CASSEFDRAPQVEQFF.